This T cell receptor beta chain is from a study of control samples from healthy donors and cancer patients. Method: immunoSEQ multiplex PCR; TCRdb's copy keeps in-frame clones and lacks some. The repertoire has about 130,000 clones, about 88% of them found once; the top ten carry around 3%. J lost 15 bases, V lost 3 bases, and 10 bases had no gene match. This CDR3 is built from 13 residues. Germline lookup yields CDR1 SGHTS and CDR2 YDEGEE. This TCR was recovered from a man aged 50 to 59 in good health. This chain joins TRBV5-8 and TRBJ2-1; 9 nucleotides agree with TRBD1. The sequencing sample was made of blood. The CDR3 reads CASSYNRGLGRFF. CDR3 bases: TGTGCCAGCAGCTATAACAGGGGGCTGGGAAGGTTCTTC.